The 18 T cell receptor beta chains below all came from one sample that was sequenced in a study of radiation and T cells in renal cell carcinoma. Time point indicated: blood 2 weeks post-SBRT. The treatment is: 15 Gy SBRT to primary tumor, nephrectomy 4 weeks later. Profiled with immunoSEQ multiplex PCR; TCRdb holds only in-frame clones, not every one. The data show tens of thousands of clones, around three quarters seen once. Source: blood, taken from a patient whose treatment included radiotherapy and nephrectomy. All receptors come from a man in his fifties or sixties with renal cell carcinoma.

The chain links TRBV12-5 to TRBJ2-1; 7 bases line up with TRBD1. CDR1 and CDR2 from the germline V gene are LGHNT and FRNRAP. J lost 10 bases, V lost 0 bases, and 12 bases had no gene match. The CDR3 contains 16 residues. CDR3 protein: CASGLVYDRAFREQFF. The CDR3 region has the DNA TGTGCTAGTGGTTTGGTCTATGACAGGGCGTTTAGGGAGCAGTTCTTC.

This clone has a handful of counts. The chain has TRBV28 and TRBJ1-1; D not certain. V was shortened by 6 bases and J by 10 bases, with 15 bases between the two germline ends. The CDR3 contains 12 residues. Germline V gives CDR1 MDHEN, CDR2 SYDVKM. The CDR3: CASSQVGDRAFF. CDR3 coding DNA: TGTGCCAGCAGCCAAGTAGGAGACCGAGCTTTCTTT.

The genes are TRBV27 and TRBJ2-6; D is undetermined. The CDR3 has 16 amino acids. Germline V gene sequence: CDR1 MNHEY, CDR2 SMNVEV (reference sequence). Trimming shortened V by 2 bases and J by 0 bases, and 8 bases separated the two germline ends. CDR3 residues: CASSLSGSSGANVLTF. The CDR3 DNA reads TGTGCCAGCAGTTTAAGTGGAAGCTCTGGGGCCAACGTCCTGACTTTC.

This clone was observed a single time. The V call is TRBV5-5, the J call TRBJ2-2; 8 bases line up with TRBD1. The CDR3 extends over 16 amino acids. V lost 4 bases, J lost 4 bases, and 9 bases stayed unmatched. Germline V gene data show CDR1 as SGHKS and CDR2 as YYEKEE (reference sequence). The DNA for the CDR3 is TGTGCCAGCAGCCGTCCGAGACAGGGGCGCACCGGGGAGCTGTTTTTT. Translating it yields CASSRPRQGRTGELFF.

Concerning this clone itself: Its ends do not fully match the called genes, so a read error is possible. Other DNA sequences within the sample encode an identical CDR3. The chain joins TRBV30 to TRBJ2-7; TRBD1 is a possible D gene (6 bases). CDR1 and CDR2 from the germline V gene are GTSNPN and SVGIG (reference sequence). The CDR3 is made up of 17 amino acids. CDR3 residues: CASTLGGYRDKVYEQYF. The CDR3 DNA reads TGTGCCTCCACCTTAGGCGGATACAGGGATAAGGTCTACGAACAGTACTTC.

The chain combines TRBV21-1 with TRBJ2-7; the table names TRBD2, a call not compared with the DNA. TRBV21-1 is an annotated pseudogene. CDR3 size: 11 residues. The CDR3 here is CASSKRGRFQV. For the CDR3, the DNA is TGTGCCAGCAGCAAAAGAGGGAGGTTCCAGGTC.

The V call is TRBV4-1, the J call TRBJ1-2, with D perhaps TRBD1 (5 bases). This CDR3 comprises 14 residues. Trimming took 0 bases from V and 2 from J, leaving 7 bases between them. Looked up from germline, CDR1 is MGHRA and CDR2 is YSYEKL. CDR3 amino acids: CASSQETANYGYTF. CDR3 in DNA: TGCGCCAGCAGCCAAGAGACAGCAAACTATGGCTACACCTTC.

This rearrangement joins TRBV6-5 to TRBJ2-1, with a weak D call TRBD2 (5 bases). The length of the CDR3 is 14 residues. The germline CDR1 and CDR2 sequences are MNHEY and SVGAGI. Trimming shortened V by 0 bases and J by 9 bases, and 12 bases separated the two germline ends. CDR3 region: CASSYSSSGVEQFF. The CDR3 DNA is TGTGCCAGCAGTTACTCATCGAGCGGAGTTGAGCAGTTCTTC.

The rearrangement links TRBV7-9 to TRBJ1-2, with TRBD1 matching over 7 bases. This CDR3 has 14 amino acids. Germline V lookup: CDR1 SEHNR, CDR2 FQNEAQ (reference sequence). V lost 5 bases to trimming and J lost 3 bases; unmatched junction nucleotides: 6. Written as DNA, the CDR3 is TGTGCCAGCAGCCAACGACAGGGAGACTATGGCTACACCTTC. Protein product: CASSQRQGDYGYTF.

This rearrangement joins TRBV5-4 to TRBJ1-2; D not resolved. CDR1 is SGHNT, CDR2 YYREEE, per germline (reference sequence). The V and J ends lost 3 bases and 7 bases respectively, with 16 bases between them. This CDR3 region has 14 residues. The CDR3 loop reads CASSSTEREGGYTF. The CDR3, as DNA: TGTGCCAGCAGCTCCACGGAACGGGAGGGTGGCTACACCTTC.

The chain couples TRBV19 to TRBJ2-2, with D possibly TRBD2 on 6 matching bases. Germline CDR1 reads LNHDA; CDR2 reads SQIVND (reference sequence). The CDR3 length is 15 residues. The V end lost 4 bases, the J end lost 1 base, and 10 bases lay between the germline ends. CDR3 residues: CASSNGGENTGELFF. Here the CDR3 DNA reads TGTGCCAGTAGTAATGGCGGGGAGAACACCGGGGAGCTGTTTTTT.

V usage is TRBV11-2 and J usage is TRBJ2-7; D ambiguous. The CDR3 extends over 13 amino acids. Trimming left V 0 bases short and J 5 bases short, with 8 bases between. From germline, CDR1 is SGHAT and CDR2 FQNNGV. The CDR3 DNA is TGTGCCAGCAGCTTAGATGTTGGTAACGAGCAGTACTTC. This codes for CASSLDVGNEQYF. Variable domain in full (rest from reference TRBV11-2 and TRBJ2-7): EAGVAQSPRYKIIEKRQSVAFWCNPISGHATLYWYQQILGQGPKLLIQFQNNGVVDDSQLPKDRFSAERLKGVDSTLKIQPAKLEDSAVYLCASSLDVGNEQYFGPGTRLTVT.

The chain couples TRBV5-1 to TRBJ2-5; D gene unclear. The V gene lost 3 bases and the J gene lost 0 bases, with 6 bases spanning the gap. Germline loops: CDR1 SGHRS, CDR2 YFSETQ. This CDR3 contains 13 residues. In nucleotides, the CDR3 is TGCGCCAGCAGCTCGAGCTACCAAGAGACCCAGTACTTC. The encoded protein is CASSSSYQETQYF.

The chain couples TRBV5-1 to TRBJ2-7, with no clear D. There are 13 residues in the CDR3. Trimming pared 0 bases from V and 2 bases from J, leaving 6 bases between. Germline lookup yields CDR1 SGHRS and CDR2 YFSETQ. The CDR3: CASSLEGTYEQYF. CDR3 sequence (DNA): TGCGCCAGCAGCTTGGAAGGTACCTACGAGCAGTACTTC.

The chain has TRBV19 and TRBJ1-2; D may be TRBD1 (6 bases). The germline CDR1 and CDR2 sequences are LNHDA and SQIVND (reference sequence). CDR3 length: 14 amino acids. Trimming stripped 3 bases from V and 6 bases from J, with 14 bases between. The CDR3 region is CASSIAGGPDGYTF. For the CDR3, the DNA is TGTGCCAGTAGTATCGCGGGGGGCCCCGATGGCTACACCTTC. The variable domain in full, completed from reference TRBV19 and TRBJ1-2, reads DGGITQSPKYLFRKEGQNVTLSCEQNLNHDAMYWYRQDPGQGLRLIYYSQIVNDFQKGDIAEGYSVSREKKESFPLTVTSAQKNPTAFYLCASSIAGGPDGYTFGSGTRLTVV.

The gene calls are TRBV7-9 and TRBJ2-5; 9 bases fit TRBD1. The end of the DNA aligns better with TRBJ2-7, so the J call may be wrong. The CDR3 is made up of 15 amino acids. From germline, CDR1 is SEHNR and CDR2 FQNEAQ (reference sequence). The chain's CDR3 is CASSHRDRAAYEQYF. In nucleotides, the CDR3 is TGTGCCAGCAGCCACCGGGACAGGGCCGCCTACGAGCAGTACTTC.

In the case of this clone: This clone may be a read error of a much larger clone one base away. The chain has TRBV5-1 and TRBJ1-1; maybe TRBD1 (5 bases). V was pared by 7 bases and J by 0 bases, with 16 bases between. Germline V gene lookup returns CDR1 SGHRS and CDR2 YFSETQ. This CDR3 spans 15 amino acids. CDR3 sequence reads: CASGDGTPMNTEAFF. CDR3 in DNA: TGCGCCAGCGGCGACGGGACTCCGATGAACACTGAAGCTTTCTTT.

The rearrangement links TRBV6-4 to TRBJ1-2; TRBD1 matches 7 bases. The J segment lost 8 bases and the V segment lost 7 bases, leaving 16 bases of the junction unmatched. Germline assignment: CDR1 MRHNA and CDR2 SNTAGT. This CDR3 has 15 amino acids. CDR3 nucleotides: TGTGCCAGCAAGACCTCGGGACAGTCCGTAGGCGGCTACACCTTC. Translating it yields CASKTSGQSVGGYTF.